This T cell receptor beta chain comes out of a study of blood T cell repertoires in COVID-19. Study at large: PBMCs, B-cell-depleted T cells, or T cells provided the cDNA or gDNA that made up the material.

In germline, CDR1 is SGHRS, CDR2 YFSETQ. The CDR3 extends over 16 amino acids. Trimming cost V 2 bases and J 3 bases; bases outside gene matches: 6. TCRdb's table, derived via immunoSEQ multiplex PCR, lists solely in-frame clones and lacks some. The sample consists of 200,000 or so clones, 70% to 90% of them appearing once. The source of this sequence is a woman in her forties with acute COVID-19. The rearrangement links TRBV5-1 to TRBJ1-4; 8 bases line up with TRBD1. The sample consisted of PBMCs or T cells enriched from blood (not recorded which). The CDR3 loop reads CASSLADRAANEKLFF. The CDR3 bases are TGCGCCAGCAGCTTAGCGGACAGGGCAGCTAATGAAAAACTGTTTTTT.